This T cell receptor (beta chain) originates from a study of PD-L1 blockade in urothelial cancer. Study at large: Analyzed time points were 3 weeks (second dose) and 6 weeks after therapy began.

The time point: peripheral blood 6 weeks after treatment start. The repertoire was sequenced with immunoSEQ multiplex PCR; TCRdb's copy has only in-frame clones and lacks some. The sample lists roughly 45,000 clones, 82% occurring once. The source of this sequence is a man between 60 and 75 years old with urothelial cancer. Sample: PBMCs, taken around atezolizumab (anti-PD-L1) treatment.

CDR3 coding DNA: TGTGCCAGCAGTTACTACGGGACTAGCAGGTGGAATGAGCAGTTCTTC. Its translation is CASSYYGTSRWNEQFF. The rearrangement uses TRBV6-5 and TRBJ2-1; 9 bases line up with TRBD2. Trimming took 1 base from V and 7 from J; bases not matched to a gene: 8. The CDR3 covers 16 residues. Germline values: CDR1 MNHEY, CDR2 SVGAGI.